These 13 T cell receptor beta chains originate from one sample sequenced in a study of T cells in localized non-small cell lung cancer. Profiling relied on immunoSEQ multiplex PCR, and the TCRdb table lists in-frame clones only, not all of them. The profile covers about 27,000 clones, with 90% appearing a single time and roughly 0.99% taken by the ten largest. Sequencing was performed on peripheral blood, taken before any cancer treatment. All receptors derive from a woman aged 35-75 years with stage I lung adenocarcinoma.

The rearrangement joins TRBV5-5 to TRBJ1-5; D is unresolved. CDR1 is SGHKS, CDR2 YYEKEE, per germline (reference sequence). Trimming shortened V by 4 bases and J by 9 bases, and 14 bases separated the two germline ends. This CDR3 has 13 residues. In DNA form, the CDR3 reads TGTGCCAGCAGCAAAAGTGACGAGAGGCCCCAGCATTTT. It translates to CASSKSDERPQHF. Full variable domain (remainder filled in from reference TRBV5-5 and TRBJ1-5): DAGVTQSPTHLIKTRGQQVTLRCSPISGHKSVSWYQQVLGQGPQFIFQYYEKEERGRGNFPDRFSARQFPNYSSELNVNALLLGDSALYLCASSKSDERPQHFGDGTRLSIL.

This rearrangement joins TRBV7-9 to TRBJ2-5; the match to TRBD2 covers 7 bases. V lost 3 bases to trimming and J lost 2 bases; unmatched junction nucleotides: 3. In germline, CDR1 is SEHNR, CDR2 FQNEAQ (reference sequence). The CDR3 totals 14 residues. The CDR3 loop reads CASSLGGGQETQYF. DNA of the CDR3: TGTGCCAGCAGCTTGGGCGGGGGACAAGAGACCCAGTACTTC.

V gene TRBV19 combines with J gene TRBJ2-2; TRBD1 might be the D (5 bases). The CDR3 has 15 amino acids. CDR1 and CDR2 from the germline V gene are LNHDA and SQIVND (reference sequence). The V and J ends lost 4 bases and 4 bases respectively, with 13 bases between them. The CDR3 reads CASSTGRQRTGELFF. Written as DNA, the CDR3 is TGTGCCAGTAGTACGGGTCGACAGCGCACCGGGGAGCTGTTTTTT.

The rearrangement links TRBV4-1 to TRBJ1-3, with 9 bases lining up with TRBD1. The CDR3 extends over 16 amino acids. Germline V gene sequence: CDR1 MGHRA, CDR2 YSYEKL. The ends lost 3 bases at V and 4 bases at J; junction bases unmatched: 7. The CDR3 DNA follows: TGCGCCAGCAGCCAGAATCCGGGACAGGGCGGAAACACCATATATTTT. Protein sequence: CASSQNPGQGGNTIYF.

The chain joins TRBV6-4 to TRBJ2-2; no firm D call. V shed 2 bases and J shed 3 bases, with 4 bases lying between them. Germline values: CDR1 MRHNA, CDR2 SNTAGT. The CDR3 has 13 amino acids. The CDR3 protein is CASSDRDTGELFF. The DNA for the CDR3 is TGTGCCAGCAGTGACAGGGACACCGGGGAGCTGTTTTTT.

This clone was observed a handful of times. The gene calls are TRBV27 and TRBJ1-5; TRBD1 aligns across 7 bases. The trim removed 5 bases at V and 3 bases at J, leaving 16 bases unmatched. This CDR3 spans 18 amino acids. Germline V gene lookup returns CDR1 MNHEY and CDR2 SMNVEV (reference sequence). The CDR3 coding sequence is TGTGCCAGCAGTCTAAGGGGGCCCGGGCAGGGACTCAATCAGCCCCAGCATTTT. It specifies CASSLRGPGQGLNQPQHF.

The chain combines TRBV19 with TRBJ1-1; tentatively, D is TRBD1 (6 bases). The CDR3 sequence is 13 residues long. V lost 6 bases to trimming and J lost 5 bases, with 13 bases between them. Germline assignment: CDR1 LNHDA and CDR2 SQIVND (reference sequence). The DNA of the CDR3 is TGTGCCAGTAGCGGGCAGGGGAGGACTGAAGCTTTCTTT. As protein: CASSGQGRTEAFF. Full variable domain (missing parts from reference TRBV19 and TRBJ1-1): DGGITQSPKYLFRKEGQNVTLSCEQNLNHDAMYWYRQDPGQGLRLIYYSQIVNDFQKGDIAEGYSVSREKKESFPLTVTSAQKNPTAFYLCASSGQGRTEAFFGQGTRLTVV.

The chain is built from TRBV9 and TRBJ2-7, with D maybe TRBD1 (6 bases). CDR1 is SGDLS and CDR2 is YYNGEE in the germline V gene. With 2 bases removed from V and 2 bases from J, the gap between germline ends came to 11 bases. The CDR3 is 14 residues long. CDR3 nucleotides: TGTGCCAGCAGCGTTTCCGGGACAACCTACGAGCAGTACTTC. It specifies CASSVSGTTYEQYF. The variable domain in full, completed from reference TRBV9 and TRBJ2-7, reads DSGVTQTPKHLITATGQRVTLRCSPRSGDLSVYWYQQSLDQGLQFLIQYYNGEERAKGNILERFSAQQFPDLHSELNLSSLELGDSALYFCASSVSGTTYEQYFGPGTRLTVT.

CDR3 loop: CASRGGRGTDTQYF. CDR3 nucleotide sequence: TGTGCCAGCCGAGGGGGAAGAGGCACAGATACGCAGTATTTT. The chain links TRBV5-6 to TRBJ2-3; possible D gene TRBD1, 6 bases. CDR1 is SGHDT, CDR2 YYEEEE, per germline. V lost 7 bases to trimming and J lost 1 base, with 13 bases between them. The length of the CDR3 is 14 residues.

This sequence joins TRBV9 and TRBJ1-3, with D uncertain. The V gene's germline CDR1 is SGDLS and CDR2 YYNGEE. V gave up 2 bases and J gave up 2 bases, with 8 bases separating them. CDR3 length: 14 residues. CDR3 DNA sequence: TGTGCCAGCAGCGTGACCGTCGCTGGAAACACCATATATTTT. This sequence encodes CASSVTVAGNTIYF. Drawing the rest from reference TRBV9 and TRBJ1-3, the complete variable domain is DSGVTQTPKHLITATGQRVTLRCSPRSGDLSVYWYQQSLDQGLQFLIQYYNGEERAKGNILERFSAQQFPDLHSELNLSSLELGDSALYFCASSVTVAGNTIYFGEGSWLTVV.

The chain links TRBV5-1 to TRBJ1-3; the match to TRBD1 covers 7 bases. Germline trimming cut 0 bases from V and 3 bases from J; bases unmatched to any gene: 0. CDR1 SGHRS and CDR2 YFSETQ come from the germline V gene. This CDR3 comprises 14 residues. In nucleotides, the CDR3 is TGCGCCAGCAGCTTGGACAGGGGTGGAAACACCATATATTTT. Its translation is CASSLDRGGNTIYF.

The V call is TRBV6-6, the J call TRBJ2-7; D remains unclear. Germline V CDR1 and CDR2: MNHNY, SVGAGI (reference sequence). The CDR3 covers 16 residues. Trimming stripped 5 bases from V and 0 bases from J, with 17 bases between. CDR3 protein: CASSPSQPELSYEQYF. CDR3 DNA sequence: TGTGCCAGCAGTCCTTCCCAACCAGAGCTCTCCTACGAGCAGTACTTC.

V usage is TRBV2 and J usage is TRBJ2-1; D gene unclear. Germline values: CDR1 SNHLY, CDR2 FYNNEI. With 2 bases removed from V and 7 bases from J, the gap between germline ends came to 6 bases. This CDR3 has 12 amino acids. As DNA, the CDR3 is TGTGCCAGCAGTGAATGGGGTAATGAGCAGTTCTTC. It yields the protein CASSEWGNEQFF.